This T cell receptor (beta chain) was sequenced during a study of T cells in Graves' hyperthyroidism and ophthalmopathy (dated by TCRdb to between 2018 and 2020). In terms of the full investigation: Peripheral blood was sampled at the time of initial diagnosis, prior to any treatment. To identify TCR V-J signatures that set the groups apart, the researchers used a discovery cohort of roughly 100 patients, made up of around 42 with Graves' ophthalmopathy and about 59 with stable Graves' hyperthyroidism. An independent validation cohort of under 20 hyperthyroidism patients and about 15 patients who later progressed to ophthalmopathy tested prospective prediction of ophthalmopathy. The 75 to 100 discovery patients were divided at random into training and test sets in a 7:3 ratio. Thyroid tissue and blood T-cell repertoires from about six Graves' hyperthyroidism patients were also compared in the study. Once sampling was done, hyperthyroidism patients were given methimazole at a starting dose of 30 mg daily, whereas ophthalmopathy patients were given high-dose intravenous methylprednisolone. According to the paper, TCR Vbeta CDR3 sequencing was carried out on 135 peripheral blood samples, which came from approximately 43 ophthalmopathy, 80 or so hyperthyroidism and around 17 progressor patients. Results the study describes overall, beyond this receptor: In validation, the model predicted progression to ophthalmopathy with over 65% sensitivity and approximately 78% specificity, a median of approximately 6.5 months before onset. Sample size was not statistically predetermined, and blinding of investigators to group allocation was not performed. Most expanded thyroid clonotypes (frequency above 0.001) were also detected in blood, a finding suggesting that blood repertoires may reflect thyroid immune responses. A model built on a 13 V-J signature distinguished ophthalmopathy from stable hyperthyroidism, reaching approximately 89% sensitivity and around 81% specificity in cross-validation and 80%/75% in testing.

This clonotype was seen repeatedly, ten times or more. Its antigen specificity is not known. The sample holds no much larger clone one base away, and base qualities are not on file. Ophthalmopathy patients had moderately to severely active disease, Clinical Activity Score of at least 3, NOSPECS grade of at least 4, and duration under 3 months. Exclusion was applied to patients with uncontrolled infections, other autoimmune diseases, pregnancy or lactation. Diagnoses were based on clinical symptoms, serum thyroxine and TRAb, thyroid ultrasound and orbital computed tomography. PBMCs were separated from 10 ml of fresh peripheral blood using Ficoll-Paque density gradient centrifugation. Total RNA was extracted with Trizol reagent, and quality was checked on an Agilent 2100 Bioanalyzer. CDR1 MDHEN and CDR2 SYDVKM are derived from the germline V gene. V and J lose 2 bases and 7 bases, and a span of 15 bases separates them. From the cysteine through the phenylalanine, the CDR3 covers 15 amino acids. CDR3 DNA is the only sequence kept; it has 45 bases, read in frame from the first base.

Amplification of TCR beta CDR3 regions was carried out from RNA transcripts. The TCR CDR3 was subjected to a first round of RT-PCR using the HTBI primer set and the Qiagen OneStep RT-PCR kit. A second multiplex PCR round built the libraries, followed by size selection and purification. The libraries were sequenced on an Illumina HiSeq2000 using paired-end 100 bp reads. Regarding the original processing steps: SOAPnuke was used to process the raw data, throwing out any read that contained adapters or uncalled bases, had a mean Phred below 15, or lacked an exact constant-primer or identifier match. High-quality paired reads were merged with COPE v1.2.5, and unique nucleotide sequences were defined as clonotypes. MiTCR v1.1 was used to align the clonotypes against IMGT TRBV, TRBD and TRBJ reference segments. The analysis was restricted to V-J combinations with a frequency above 0.0001, which together covered 99% to 99.2% of the repertoires. A TCS score was defined as the ratio between F50 (clonal expansion) and ExV (chaos), using BLOSUM62-based TCRdist between CDR3 peptides within each V-J. Welch's t-statistics and random forest reduced roughly 500 V-J features to 10 to 15, which were used in a naive Bayes classifier (R e1071). TCRdb reprocessing: public reads trimmed at Q25 with fastp, clones called with MiXCR, in-frame beta chains kept. Every entry covers one CDR3 protein and lists the most common genes and DNA from its rows. These V and J calls rely on TCRdb rather than the paper's analysis. In this sample the table shows approximately 600,000 distinct CDR3 sequences, around 20% of which occur a single time. The ten biggest clones cover 34% of the sample.

The sequence joins TRBV28 to TRBJ1-5; possibly the D gene is TRBD1, per 6 matching bases. This sequence was found in a young man with Graves' ophthalmopathy. The sample consisted of blood. The CDR3 protein is CASSLRRGPGQPQHF. The nucleotides are TGTGCCAGCAGTTTACGCAGGGGCCCCGGCCAGCCCCAGCATTTT.